These T cell receptor beta chains were read from a single sample in a study of response to subunit inactivated influenza vaccine. TCRdb fed the RT-PCR reads into MiXCR, producing one record per CDR3 protein. The sample consists of hundreds of thousands of distinct CDR3 sequences, around 15% of them appearing once. The source material was PBMCs from blood, sampled less than 15 days before vaccination. The receptors derive from a man in his fifties who received an inactivated influenza vaccine. The CDR3 runs from the conserved cysteine through the conserved F or W. The D gene is left open where the match is weak. Clone sizes are given selectively: once, few, many, or a class where the clone is expanded.

D gene: TRBD2; J gene: TRBJ2-7; clone size: -; V gene: TRBV2; CDR3 protein: CASSGLAGGSSEQYF; CDR3 DNA: TGTGCCAGCAGTGGACTAGCGGGGGGCTCAAGCGAGCAGTACTTC
D gene: TRBD2; J gene: TRBJ2-5; clone size: -; V gene: TRBV9; CDR3 protein: CASSVVAGGVGETQYF; CDR3 DNA: TGTGCCAGCAGCGTAGTGGCGGGAGGCGTCGGGGAGACCCAGTACTTC
D gene: -; J gene: TRBJ2-5; clone size: few; V gene: TRBV11-2; CDR3 protein: CASSLFSARRTLIQETQYF; CDR3 DNA: TGTGCCAGCAGCTTATTTTCTGCCCGACGGACATTAATCCAAGAGACCCAGTACTTC
D gene: -; J gene: TRBJ2-7; clone size: once; V gene: TRBV7-2; CDR3 protein: CASSLKWETVPYEQYF; CDR3 DNA: TGTGCCAGCAGCTTAAAGTGGGAGACGGTTCCCTACGAGCAGTACTTC
D gene: -; J gene: TRBJ2-1; clone size: -; V gene: TRBV20-1; CDR3 protein: CSARGGMAYNEQFF; CDR3 DNA: TGCAGTGCTAGAGGGGGTATGGCCTACAATGAGCAGTTCTTC
D gene: -; J gene: TRBJ2-5; clone size: many; V gene: TRBV7-2; CDR3 protein: CASSWGARETQYF; CDR3 DNA: TGTGCCAGCAGCTGGGGGGCCCGCGAGACCCAGTACTTC
D gene: TRBD1; J gene: TRBJ2-7; clone size: few; V gene: TRBV20-1; CDR3 protein: CSARPGTGIGEQYF; CDR3 DNA: TGCAGTGCTAGACCCGGGACAGGGATCGGCGAGCAGTACTTC
D gene: -; J gene: TRBJ2-5; clone size: -; V gene: TRBV30; CDR3 protein: CAWSGVRGETQYF; CDR3 DNA: TGTGCCTGGAGTGGGGTTAGGGGAGAGACCCAGTACTTC
D gene: -; J gene: TRBJ2-5; clone size: -; V gene: TRBV5-1; CDR3 protein: CASSLDVGAGETKYF; CDR3 DNA: TGCGCCAGCAGCTTGGATGTAGGGGCAGGGGAGACCAAGTACTTC
D gene: -; J gene: TRBJ2-2; clone size: few; V gene: TRBV5-5; CDR3 protein: CASTLQGGTGELFF; CDR3 DNA: TGTGCCAGCACCCTTCAGGGTGGGACCGGGGAGCTGTTTTTT
D gene: -; J gene: TRBJ2-1; clone size: few; V gene: TRBV4-3; CDR3 protein: CASSQDTWGEQFF; CDR3 DNA: TGCGCCAGCAGCCAAGATACATGGGGGGAGCAGTTCTTC
D gene: TRBD2; J gene: TRBJ2-1; clone size: -; V gene: TRBV12-3/TRBV12-4; CDR3 protein: CASIPLAGVYNEQFF; CDR3 DNA: TGTGCCAGCATCCCTCTAGCGGGAGTCTACAATGAGCAGTTCTTC
D gene: -; J gene: TRBJ1-6; clone size: -; V gene: TRBV6-1; CDR3 protein: CASSDPFRNKATSPLHF; CDR3 DNA: TGTGCCAGCAGTGACCCCTTTCGGAACAAGGCCACTTCACCCCTCCACTTT
D gene: -; J gene: TRBJ1-1; clone size: many; V gene: TRBV7-9; CDR3 protein: CASSLSATEAFF; CDR3 DNA: TGTGCCAGCAGCTTAAGCGCCACTGAAGCTTTCTTT
D gene: -; J gene: TRBJ1-4; clone size: few; V gene: TRBV7-2; CDR3 protein: CASSLRTGRLFF; CDR3 DNA: TGTGCCAGCAGCTTACGAACAGGTCGACTGTTTTTT
D gene: TRBD2; J gene: TRBJ2-1; clone size: -; V gene: TRBV15; CDR3 protein: CATSRDPIAGGPNEHFF; CDR3 DNA: TGTGCCACCAGCAGAGATCCCATAGCGGGGGGGCCCAATGAGCATTTCTTC
D gene: -; J gene: TRBJ2-1; clone size: -; V gene: TRBV5-1; CDR3 protein: CASSLELDKQFF; CDR3 DNA: TGCGCCAGCAGCTTGGAGTTGGACAAGCAGTTCTTC
D gene: TRBD2; J gene: TRBJ2-1; clone size: few; V gene: TRBV20-1; CDR3 protein: CSAIGGSGRGNEQFF; CDR3 DNA: TGCAGTGCTATCGGGGGTAGCGGGAGAGGAAATGAGCAGTTCTTC
D gene: TRBD2; J gene: TRBJ2-1; clone size: many; V gene: TRBV5-1; CDR3 protein: CASSHTSGSYNEQFF; CDR3 DNA: TGCGCCAGCAGCCATACTAGCGGGAGCTACAATGAGCAGTTCTTC
D gene: TRBD1; J gene: TRBJ1-6; clone size: few; V gene: TRBV7-9; CDR3 protein: CASNYTGTGYSPLHF; CDR3 DNA: TGTGCCAGCAACTATACCGGGACAGGCTATTCACCCCTCCACTTT
D gene: -; J gene: TRBJ1-2; clone size: few; V gene: TRBV20-1; CDR3 protein: CSAKTVNYGYTF; CDR3 DNA: TGCAGTGCCAAGACTGTTAACTATGGCTACACCTTC
D gene: -; J gene: TRBJ1-1; clone size: -; V gene: TRBV12-3/TRBV12-4; CDR3 protein: CASNVDSEVEAFF; CDR3 DNA: TGTGCCAGCAATGTTGACAGTGAGGTTGAAGCTTTCTTT
D gene: TRBD1; J gene: TRBJ1-1; clone size: -; V gene: TRBV7-2; CDR3 protein: CASSSTGAGWTEAFF; CDR3 DNA: TGTGCCAGCAGCTCGACAGGGGCGGGATGGACTGAAGCTTTCTTT
D gene: TRBD1; J gene: TRBJ1-5; clone size: many; V gene: TRBV12-3/TRBV12-4; CDR3 protein: CASSAGTVGQPQHF; CDR3 DNA: TGTGCCAGCAGTGCCGGGACAGTGGGTCAGCCCCAGCATTTT
D gene: -; J gene: TRBJ2-1; clone size: many; V gene: TRBV12-3/TRBV12-4; CDR3 protein: CASSFPDMYNEQFF; CDR3 DNA: TGTGCCAGCAGTTTCCCCGACATGTACAATGAGCAGTTCTTC
D gene: -; J gene: TRBJ1-1; clone size: -; V gene: TRBV18; CDR3 protein: CASEGGVDTEAFF; CDR3 DNA: TGTGCCAGCGAGGGGGGGGTCGACACTGAAGCTTTCTTT
D gene: TRBD1; J gene: TRBJ2-5; clone size: few; V gene: TRBV7-8; CDR3 protein: CASSRGRTGAETQYF; CDR3 DNA: TGTGCCAGCAGCCGAGGTCGGACAGGGGCGGAGACCCAGTACTTC
D gene: -; J gene: TRBJ1-4; clone size: -; V gene: TRBV4-2; CDR3 protein: CASSSQTGDGEKLFF; CDR3 DNA: TGTGCCAGCAGCTCGCAGACGGGGGATGGTGAAAAACTGTTTTTT
D gene: -; J gene: TRBJ1-2; clone size: -; V gene: TRBV7-8; CDR3 protein: CASSLNAASTADYYGYTF; CDR3 DNA: TGTGCCAGCAGCTTAAATGCAGCATCGACAGCCGATTACTATGGCTACACCTTC
D gene: -; J gene: TRBJ2-7; clone size: few; V gene: TRBV28; CDR3 protein: CASSKTAYEQYF; CDR3 DNA: TGTGCCAGCAGTAAGACGGCCTACGAGCAGTACTTC
D gene: -; J gene: TRBJ2-1; clone size: -; V gene: TRBV9; CDR3 protein: CASSQDSNEQFF; CDR3 DNA: TGTGCCAGCAGCCAGGACAGTAATGAGCAGTTCTTC
D gene: -; J gene: TRBJ2-7; clone size: few; V gene: TRBV14; CDR3 protein: CASSSHRVWEQYF; CDR3 DNA: TGTGCCAGCAGCTCCCACAGGGTCTGGGAGCAGTACTTC
D gene: TRBD1; J gene: TRBJ2-5; clone size: many; V gene: TRBV12-3/TRBV12-4; CDR3 protein: CASSLGTGGGLETQYF; CDR3 DNA: TGTGCCAGCAGCCTGGGGACAGGGGGCGGTTTAGAGACCCAGTACTTC
D gene: -; J gene: TRBJ2-2; clone size: many; V gene: TRBV5-1; CDR3 protein: CASSPRVAGELFF; CDR3 DNA: TGCGCCAGCAGCCCCAGGGTAGCCGGGGAGCTGTTTTTT
D gene: -; J gene: TRBJ1-1; clone size: -; V gene: TRBV20-1; CDR3 protein: CSVRDTEAFF; CDR3 DNA: TGCAGTGTCAGGGACACTGAAGCTTTCTTT